A selection of T cell receptor beta chains follows, all from one sample in a study of naive and memory T cell subsets. TCRdb re-analysed the UMI-ligation and nested PCR reads in MiXCR, keeping a single row per CDR3 protein. The sample has some 31,000 distinct CDR3 sequences, approximately 17% seen once. The sequenced sample was effector memory CD4+ T cells from blood. These receptors came from a human donor in good health. Both conserved end residues are part of each CDR3. The order of the fields is J gene, V gene, clone size, D gene, CDR3 protein, CDR3 DNA. The D gene is left open where the match is weak. The size field is filled for only some rows; it gives once, few, many or a size class.

j_call: TRBJ1-4
v_call: TRBV20-1
clone_size: many
d_call: -
cdr3_aa: CSAQPKQGLEKLFF
cdr3_nt: TGCAGTGCTCAACCGAAACAGGGCCTGGAAAAACTGTTTTTT

j_call: TRBJ2-2
v_call: TRBV18
clone_size: -
d_call: TRBD2
cdr3_aa: CASSQGPPSGTSNTGELFF
cdr3_nt: TGTGCCAGCTCACAGGGCCCTCCTAGCGGGACGAGCAACACCGGGGAGCTGTTTTTT

j_call: TRBJ2-3
v_call: TRBV7-8
clone_size: medium-sized
d_call: TRBD2
cdr3_aa: CASSLAVTSGTTDTQYF
cdr3_nt: TGTGCCAGCAGCTTAGCGGTCACTAGCGGGACTACAGATACGCAGTATTTT

j_call: TRBJ2-3
v_call: TRBV29-1
clone_size: few
d_call: -
cdr3_aa: CSVAWGATDTQYF
cdr3_nt: TGCAGCGTTGCCTGGGGGGCCACAGATACGCAGTATTTT

j_call: TRBJ1-5
v_call: TRBV27
clone_size: few
d_call: -
cdr3_aa: CASSSWEGERPQHF
cdr3_nt: TGTGCCAGCAGTTCCTGGGAGGGGGAGAGGCCCCAGCATTTT

j_call: TRBJ2-7
v_call: TRBV10-2
clone_size: -
d_call: -
cdr3_aa: CATGVGSYEQYF
cdr3_nt: TGCGCCACCGGGGTCGGCTCCTACGAGCAGTACTTC

j_call: TRBJ2-3
v_call: TRBV5-1
clone_size: -
d_call: -
cdr3_aa: CASSLYLGGTDTQYF
cdr3_nt: TGCGCCAGCAGCTTGTACTTGGGGGGCACAGATACGCAGTATTTT

j_call: TRBJ2-2
v_call: TRBV18
clone_size: few
d_call: TRBD1
cdr3_aa: CASSALSGTGGGGELFF
cdr3_nt: TGTGCCAGCTCGGCCCTGTCCGGGACAGGGGGCGGCGGGGAGCTGTTTTTT

j_call: TRBJ1-1
v_call: TRBV7-6
clone_size: medium-sized
d_call: -
cdr3_aa: CASSPTVAGMNTEAFF
cdr3_nt: TGTGCCAGCAGCCCTACCGTGGCGGGGATGAACACTGAAGCTTTCTTT

j_call: TRBJ2-1
v_call: TRBV5-1
clone_size: many
d_call: -
cdr3_aa: CASSLNQGPPLDEQFF
cdr3_nt: TGCGCCAGCAGCTTGAACCAGGGACCCCCCTTGGATGAGCAGTTCTTC

j_call: TRBJ1-3
v_call: TRBV4-1
clone_size: -
d_call: TRBD1
cdr3_aa: CASSQAGTGRIGRNTIYF
cdr3_nt: TGCGCCAGCAGCCAAGCCGGGACAGGGCGTATTGGAAGGAACACCATATATTTT

j_call: TRBJ2-7
v_call: TRBV20-1
clone_size: medium-sized
d_call: -
cdr3_aa: CSATATHKVYEQYF
cdr3_nt: TGCAGTGCGACGGCCACGCACAAAGTCTACGAGCAGTACTTC

j_call: TRBJ2-7
v_call: TRBV20-1
clone_size: few
d_call: TRBD1
cdr3_aa: CSAIQGSYEQYF
cdr3_nt: TGCAGTGCTATACAGGGGTCCTACGAGCAGTACTTC

j_call: TRBJ2-5
v_call: TRBV20-1
clone_size: -
d_call: -
cdr3_aa: CSARAGRGKETQYF
cdr3_nt: TGCAGTGCTAGAGCCGGCAGGGGAAAAGAGACCCAGTACTTC

j_call: TRBJ1-1
v_call: TRBV6-5
clone_size: -
d_call: TRBD1
cdr3_aa: CASSSRTGTTEAFF
cdr3_nt: TGTGCCAGCAGTTCACGGACAGGGACCACTGAAGCTTTCTTT